Below, 8 T cell receptor beta chains from the same sample are listed, as sequenced in a study of blood T cell repertoires in COVID-19. The data were produced by immunoSEQ multiplex PCR, yet TCRdb's version contains in-frame clones alone and is incomplete. The sample carries hundreds of thousands of clones, 85% to 90% recorded once. The sample was PBMCs or T cells enriched from blood (not recorded which). The receptors were sampled from a woman between 18 and 29 years old with acute COVID-19.

The V call is TRBV11-1, the J call TRBJ2-4; 12 nucleotides align to TRBD1. The V gene's germline CDR1 is SGHAT and CDR2 FQDESV (reference sequence). Trimming cost V 5 bases and J 7 bases; bases outside gene matches: 9. This CDR3 contains 16 residues. The CDR3 sequence is CASSPHPGTGGNIQYF. CDR3 coding DNA: TGTGCCAGCAGCCCGCACCCCGGGACAGGGGGCAACATTCAGTACTTC.

The CDR3 DNA reads as TGTGCCAGCACCGGGACTAGCGGGAGGAATGAGCAGTTCTTC. Translated, it gives CASTGTSGRNEQFF. The chain carries TRBV5-5 and TRBJ2-1; TRBD2 matches at 15 bases. With 6 bases clipped from V and 7 bases from J, the junction kept 2 bases outside the gene matches. The CDR3 is 14 amino acids. Looked up from germline, CDR1 is SGHKS and CDR2 is YYEKEE (reference sequence).

The chain uses TRBV1 and TRBJ1-1; the D call TRBD1 from the table was never checked on the DNA. TRBV1 is a recognized pseudogene. The length of the CDR3 is 12 residues. The CDR3 DNA reads TGCACCAGCAGCCAGGGGACAGCTGAAGCTTTCTTT. It is translated as CTSSQGTAEAFF.

V is TRBV5-6 and J is TRBJ1-6; 7 positions match TRBD1. The CDR3 sequence is 15 residues long. Germline-derived CDR1 and CDR2 are SGHDT and YYEEEE. Losses at the gene ends were 3 bases for V and 6 bases for J; bases not matched to a gene: 6. CDR3 residues: CASSSRQGLNSPLHF. The CDR3 nucleotides read TGTGCCAGCAGCTCCAGACAGGGACTTAATTCACCCCTCCACTTT.

The chain joins TRBV3-1 (or the pseudogene TRBV3-2) to TRBJ2-1; 13 bases are shared with TRBD2. Germline V gene sequence: CDR1 LGHDT, CDR2 YNNKEL (reference sequence). V lost 0 bases, J lost 10 bases, and 12 bases stayed unmatched. CDR3 length: 18 residues. The CDR3 loop is CASSQDSYGLAGDREQFF. The CDR3 DNA is TGTGCCAGCAGCCAAGATTCTTACGGACTAGCGGGAGATAGGGAGCAGTTCTTC.

The genes are TRBV27 and TRBJ1-2, with 7 nucleotides matching TRBD1. Germline V gene data show CDR1 as MNHEY and CDR2 as SMNVEV (reference sequence). The V and J ends lost 3 bases and 7 bases, in that order; junction bases with no gene match: 11. This CDR3 comprises 15 residues. The CDR3 spells CASSLASTGLSGYTF. The DNA for the CDR3 is TGTGCCAGCAGTTTGGCCTCGACAGGGTTGTCTGGCTACACCTTC.

V usage is TRBV21-1 and J usage is TRBJ2-4; TRBD1, as called in the table, went unchecked against the DNA. TRBV21-1 is given as a pseudogene. This CDR3 has 17 amino acids. CDR3 DNA: TGTGCCAGCAGCAAAGTTTGCGGACAGGGGACGGGAGACATTCAGTACTTC. It encodes CASSKVCGQGTGDIQYF.

The chain joins TRBV7-2 to TRBJ2-1, with TRBD1 identical over 7 bases. The V segment lost 5 bases and the J segment 4 bases; nucleotides outside the gene matches: 8. The CDR3 extends over 15 amino acids. CDR1 SGHTA and CDR2 FQGNSA come from the germline V gene. CDR3 sequence (DNA): TGTGCCAGCAGCCTTCACGGGACAGCTTACAATGAGCAGTTCTTC. Amino acids: CASSLHGTAYNEQFF. The whole variable domain, remainder taken from reference TRBV7-2 and TRBJ2-1, is GAGVSQSPSNKVTEKGKDVELRCDPISGHTALYWYRQSLGQGLEFLIYFQGNSAPDKSGLPSDRFSAERTGGSVSTLTIQRTQQEDSAVYLCASSLHGTAYNEQFFGPGTRLTVL.